Presented here are 26 T cell receptor beta chains from one specimen sequenced in a study of Graves' ophthalmopathy and Graves' hyperthyroidism. Amplification of TCR beta CDR3 regions used RNA transcripts. In the first round, RT-PCR was carried out with HTBI primers, and a multiplex PCR formed the second round. TCRdb called the multiplex PCR reads again in MiXCR, with one record for every CDR3 protein. The sample yields about 1.1 million distinct CDR3 sequences, about 36% seen once. The sequencing input was peripheral blood or thyroid tissue (not recorded which). These receptors were collected from an adult man with Graves' hyperthyroidism.

This clonotype was counted at least ten times. The CDR3, as DNA: TGTGCCAGTAGGACCCTGAACACCGGGGAGCTGTTTTTT. Translated: CASRTLNTGELFF. The J gene is TRBJ2-2, the V gene TRBV19, with D unresolved. V lost 6 bases, J lost 1 base, and 6 bases lay in between. The germline CDR1 and CDR2 sequences are LNHDA and SQIVND (reference sequence). The CDR3 consists of 13 residues.

V usage is TRBV5-1 and J usage is TRBJ1-2; TRBD1 agrees at 7 bases. The V segment lost 0 bases and the J segment 1 base; nucleotides outside the gene matches: 9. From germline, CDR1 is SGHRS and CDR2 YFSETQ. The CDR3 has 17 amino acids. CDR3 in DNA: TGCGCCAGCAGCTTGGGGGGGCCACAGGGGCGTAACTATGGCTACACCTTC. It yields the protein CASSLGGPQGRNYGYTF.

V is TRBV4-3 and J is TRBJ2-2; D gene ambiguous. CDR3 size: 16 residues. V was pared by 6 bases and J by 2 bases, with 16 bases between. The V gene's germline CDR1 is LGHNA and CDR2 YSLEER. The CDR3 nucleotides are TGCGCCAGCAGTCGAGAGGCCAGCGCAAACACCGGGGAGCTGTTTTTT. This codes for CASSREASANTGELFF.

In this sample, this clonotype turned up many times. The V gene is TRBV19, the J gene TRBJ1-1; D ambiguous. CDR1 is LNHDA, CDR2 SQIVND, per germline (reference sequence). The CDR3 totals 11 residues. Trimming cost V 8 bases and J 0 bases, with 4 bases left between them. CDR3 in amino acids: CASFLNTEAFF. The CDR3 DNA follows: TGTGCCAGTTTTCTGAACACTGAAGCTTTCTTT.

This clonotype was seen a few times. CDR3 loop: CASSLGTGWSSGNTIYF. CDR3 DNA sequence: TGTGCCAGCAGCCTGGGGACAGGATGGAGTTCTGGAAACACCATATATTTT. The rearrangement links TRBV7-9 to TRBJ1-3; TRBD1 agrees at 8 bases. This CDR3 contains 17 residues. CDR1 is SEHNR and CDR2 is FQNEAQ in the germline V gene (reference sequence). With V trimmed by 5 bases and J by 1 base, 10 bases remained unmatched.

The chain recombines TRBV12-3 or TRBV12-4 with TRBJ2-5, with 7 nucleotides matching TRBD1. V trimming: 8 bases; J trimming: 1 base; junction bases outside the gene matches: 16. The CDR3 sequence is 17 residues long. The CDR3 loop reads CASSPVGGEEPQETQYF. The CDR3 DNA is TGTGCCAGCTCACCGGTAGGGGGCGAAGAACCCCAAGAGACCCAGTACTTC.

The sample holds many counts of this clonotype. The chain joins TRBV4-3 to TRBJ1-2; TRBD1 aligns across 7 bases. CDR1 and CDR2 (germline): LGHNA, YSLEER. There are 13 residues in the CDR3. Trimming cost V 3 bases and J 8 bases; bases outside gene matches: 6. The CDR3 protein is CASSHDRQGGYTF. DNA of the CDR3: TGCGCCAGCAGCCACGACCGACAGGGCGGCTACACCTTC.

Details on this clonotype: The germline gene is not matched at one end of the junction; a read error may be the cause. The genes are TRBV5-5 and TRBJ2-5, with D perhaps TRBD1 or TRBD2 (9 bases each). The CDR3 totals 15 residues. In germline, CDR1 is SGHKS, CDR2 YYEKEE (reference sequence). CDR3 nucleotide sequence: TGTGCCGGCAGCGGGGGGACAGGGCGACAAGAGACCCAGTACTTC. This sequence encodes CAGSGGTGRQETQYF.

This clonotype appeared a few times. One end of the junction is discordant with germline, which a read error may explain. The chain recombines TRBV7-3 with TRBJ2-7, with 13 positions matching TRBD2. Germline V gene sequence: CDR1 SGHTA, CDR2 FQGTGA. The CDR3 runs to 16 residues. The CDR3 nucleotides read TGCGCCAGCAGCCGCCGACTAGCGGGGGGAGTCAACGAGCAGTACTTC. This codes for CASSRRLAGGVNEQYF.

This clonotype came up many times. The J gene is TRBJ2-7, the V gene TRBV29-1; the D is unclear. Trimming stripped 4 bases from V and 4 bases from J, with 14 bases between. CDR3 size: 13 residues. Germline CDR1 is SQVTM and CDR2 is ANQGSEA. The CDR3 DNA reads TGCAGCGTTGTTGGCTTTACTGGGTACGAGCAGTACTTC. Its translation is CSVVGFTGYEQYF.

This clonotype was seen at least ten times. The rearrangement joins TRBV7-9 to TRBJ2-7; the D is unclear. This CDR3 is built from 12 residues. Deletions cut 5 bases from V and 2 bases from J, with 7 bases between. Germline V gene lookup returns CDR1 SEHNR and CDR2 FQNEAQ (reference sequence). In nucleotides, the CDR3 is TGTGCCAGCAGCCCGTCAACCTACGAGCAGTACTTC. Protein product: CASSPSTYEQYF.

With respect to this clonotype: A much larger clone differs from this one at a single base, so this may be a read error. The chain carries TRBV19 and TRBJ2-7; 12 nucleotides match TRBD2. CDR1 and CDR2 (germline): LNHDA, SQIVND (reference sequence). This CDR3 contains 14 residues. V trimming: 5 bases; J trimming: 9 bases; junction bases outside the gene matches: 8. In DNA, the CDR3 is TGTGCCAGTAGTCAGACTAGCGGGAGCTCCGGGCAGTACTTC. Translating gives CASSQTSGSSGQYF.

This clonotype has a count of ten or more. The V gene is TRBV5-6, the J gene TRBJ1-1, with TRBD1 as a possible D gene (5 bases). The CDR3 totals 15 residues. The germline CDR1 and CDR2 sequences are SGHDT and YYEEEE. Trimming removed 0 bases from V and 5 bases from J, with 14 bases in between. The CDR3, as DNA: TGTGCCAGCAGCTTGGCGCAGGGCCGAGGGACTGAAGCTTTCTTT. Residues: CASSLAQGRGTEAFF.

This clonotype was counted between two and nine times. A much larger clone lies one base from this, so it may be a read error. The J gene is TRBJ1-6, the V gene TRBV20-1, with D possibly being TRBD1 (5 bases). This CDR3 is built from 15 residues. Germline CDR1 is DFQATT and CDR2 is SNEGSKA (reference sequence). The CDR3 reads CSARDAAGPNSPFHF. The CDR3 nucleotides read TGCAGTGCTAGAGATGCGGCAGGGCCAAATTCACCCTTCCACTTT.

This clonotype appeared many times. This chain uses TRBV19 with TRBJ1-5, with D possibly TRBD1 on 6 matching bases. The CDR3 runs to 13 residues. The ends were cut back, 10 bases at V and 7 bases at J, with 17 bases in the middle. CDR1 LNHDA and CDR2 SQIVND come from the germline V gene (reference sequence). DNA for the CDR3: TGTGCCACCATGGGGGCGGGGAGGCAGCCCCAGCATTTT. Its protein is CATMGAGRQPQHF.

This clonotype was counted many times. The gene calls are TRBV6-6 and TRBJ1-1; no definite D call. CDR3 length: 11 residues. Trimming cost V 7 bases and J 1 base, with 4 bases left between them. Germline V gene data show CDR1 as MNHNY and CDR2 as SVGAGI (reference sequence). CDR3 loop: CASTANTEAFF. CDR3 DNA sequence: TGTGCCAGCACCGCGAACACTGAAGCTTTCTTT.

This clonotype appeared a single time. The CDR3 DNA sequence: TGTGCCAGCAGAACGCGGGACAGGGGCTATGGCTACACCTTC. Translation gives CASRTRDRGYGYTF. The V and J genes are TRBV10-3 and TRBJ1-2, with TRBD1 matching 10 bases. Germline V gene sequence: CDR1 ENHRY, CDR2 SYGVKD. This CDR3 has 14 amino acids. The V gene end was trimmed by 10 bases and the J gene end by 4 bases; junction bases not matched to a gene: 9.

This clonotype was observed a few times. This sequence joins TRBV29-1 and TRBJ2-2, with D maybe TRBD1 (5 bases). The germline V gene has CDR1 SQVTM and CDR2 ANQGSEA. CDR3 length: 13 amino acids. V was cut by 6 bases and J by 2 bases, with 10 bases left in between. CDR3 sequence (DNA): TGCAGCGTGAGACAGCACAACACCGGGGAGCTGTTTTTT. It encodes CSVRQHNTGELFF.

The table lists this clonotype with many counts. Germline is not matched at one junction end, which may reflect a read error. The V call is TRBV5-1, the J call TRBJ2-7; 9 positions agree with TRBD1. The CDR3 is made up of 15 amino acids. Germline V gene lookup returns CDR1 SGHRS and CDR2 YFSETQ. The CDR3 sequence: CASSSPGQGFYEQYF. The CDR3, as DNA: TGTGCCAGCAGCTCCCCGGGACAGGGATTCTACGAGCAGTACTTC.

Concerning this clonotype itself: Mismatch with germline at one junction end may stem from a read error. The chain carries TRBV2 and TRBJ2-2; D could derive from TRBD1 or TRBD2 (5 bases each). CDR1 and CDR2 (germline): SNHLY, FYNNEI. This CDR3 is 11 amino acids long. The CDR3 DNA sequence: TGTGCCAGCAGGGGGGTGGAGGAGGCCATTTTT. This sequence encodes CASRGVEEAIF.

Regarding this clonotype: A much larger clone differs from this one at a single base, so this may be a read error. The rearrangement links TRBV10-3 to TRBJ2-7, with 7 bases lining up with TRBD2. CDR1 ENHRY and CDR2 SYGVKD come from the germline V gene. Trimming removed 11 bases from V and 2 bases from J; junction bases left unmatched: 9. The CDR3 consists of 13 residues. DNA of the CDR3: TGTGCCCTGGGGGGGACGGCGGCCTACGAGCAGTACTTC. This gives the protein CALGGTAAYEQYF.

A few counts support this clonotype. The genes are TRBV12-3 or TRBV12-4 and TRBJ1-5; D possibly corresponds to TRBD1 (5 bases). This CDR3 is 14 amino acids long. V dropped 3 bases and J dropped 7 bases, with 13 bases sitting between them. CDR3: CASSFSPGLQPQHF. The CDR3 DNA reads as TGTGCCAGCAGTTTTTCACCAGGGCTGCAGCCCCAGCATTTT.

This clonotype was counted ten times or more. The rearrangement uses TRBV24-1 and TRBJ1-2; tentatively, D is TRBD1 (5 bases). Looked up from germline, CDR1 is KGHDR and CDR2 is SFDVKD. This CDR3 comprises 15 residues. V lost 3 bases and J lost 4, with 14 bases in between. CDR3 sequence: CATSDAGRGGYGYTF. CDR3 DNA sequence: TGTGCCACCAGTGATGCAGGGAGAGGAGGCTATGGCTACACCTTC.

This clonotype was seen a few times. The V call is TRBV2, the J call TRBJ2-7, with D perhaps matching TRBD1 (6 bases). Per the germline V gene, CDR1 is SNHLY and CDR2 is FYNNEI. This CDR3 is 14 amino acids long. V lost 5 bases, J lost 6 bases, and 17 bases lay in between. CDR3 bases: TGTGCCAGCAGTAGAACAGGGTTTGGGGCCGAGCAGTACTTC. Its protein product is CASSRTGFGAEQYF.

The rearrangement uses TRBV2 and TRBJ2-6, with D possibly TRBD1 on 7 matching bases. Deletions cut 3 bases from V and 2 bases from J, with 20 bases between. The CDR3 is 19 residues long. CDR1 and CDR2 from the germline V gene are SNHLY and FYNNEI. The CDR3 loop is CASSDDRDSPWAGANVLTF. For the CDR3, the DNA is TGTGCCAGCAGTGACGACAGGGACTCTCCGTGGGCTGGGGCCAACGTCCTGACTTTC.

The chain is built from TRBV27 and TRBJ1-5; 7 bases fit TRBD1. With 7 bases clipped from V and 2 bases from J, the junction kept 8 bases outside the gene matches. The CDR3 covers 15 residues. The germline gives CDR1 MNHEY, CDR2 SMNVEV (reference sequence). The CDR3 is CASKEQGYGNQPQHF. CDR3 nucleotides: TGTGCCAGCAAAGAACAGGGGTACGGCAATCAGCCCCAGCATTTT.